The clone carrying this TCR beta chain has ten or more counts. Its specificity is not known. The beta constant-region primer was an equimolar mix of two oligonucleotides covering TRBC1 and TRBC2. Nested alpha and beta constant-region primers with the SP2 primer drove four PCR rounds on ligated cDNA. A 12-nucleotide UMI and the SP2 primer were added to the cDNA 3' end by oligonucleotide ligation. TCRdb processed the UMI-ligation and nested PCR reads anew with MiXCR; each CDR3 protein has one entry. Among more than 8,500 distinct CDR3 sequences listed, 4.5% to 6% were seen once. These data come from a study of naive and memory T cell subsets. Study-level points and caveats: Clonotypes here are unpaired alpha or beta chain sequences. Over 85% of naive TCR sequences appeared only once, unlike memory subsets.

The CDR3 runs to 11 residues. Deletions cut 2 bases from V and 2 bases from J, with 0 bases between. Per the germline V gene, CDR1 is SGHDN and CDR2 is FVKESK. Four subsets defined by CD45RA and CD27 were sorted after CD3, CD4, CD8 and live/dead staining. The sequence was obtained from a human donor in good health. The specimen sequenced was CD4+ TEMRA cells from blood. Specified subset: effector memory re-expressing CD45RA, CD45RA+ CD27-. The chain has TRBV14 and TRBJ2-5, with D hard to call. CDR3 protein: CASSQQETQYF. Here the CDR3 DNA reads TGTGCCAGCAGCCAACAAGAGACCCAGTACTTC.